Each of the 24 T cell receptor beta chains below was sequenced from the same sample in a study of T-cell reconstitution after alpha-beta-depleted transplantation in children. Preparation of the TCRbeta library used unique molecular identifiers. Via MiXCR, TCRdb re-called the PCR reads, giving one row per CDR3 protein. The repertoire holds about 420,000 distinct CDR3 sequences, with roughly 16% as singletons. Sequences were derived from PBMCs, mostly from graft donor cells, sampled 360 days after TCRalphabeta/CD19-depleted stem cell transplant. The receptors shown here come from a boy under two years old who had a stem cell transplant for Wiskott-Aldrich syndrome, so the T cells may come from the graft donor.

This clonotype was counted between two and nine times. The chain employs TRBV5-1 and TRBJ2-1, with D perhaps TRBD2 (6 bases). V was shortened by 5 bases and J by 0 bases, with 12 bases between the two germline ends. Looked up from germline, CDR1 is SGHRS and CDR2 is YFSETQ. CDR3 length equals 15 residues. The CDR3, as DNA: TGCGCCAGCAGTCCCACTAGCTTCTCCTACAATGAGCAGTTCTTC. Amino acid sequence: CASSPTSFSYNEQFF.

This clonotype was detected ten times or more. This chain links TRBV5-1 with TRBJ2-5, with unresolved D. The germline V and J ends were trimmed by 1 base and 5 bases, with 6 bases remaining between them. This CDR3 region has 12 residues. Germline CDR1 is SGHRS and CDR2 is YFSETQ. Here the CDR3 reads CASSLPGETQYF. CDR3 sequence (DNA): TGCGCCAGCAGCTTGCCAGGCGAGACCCAGTACTTC.

The table lists this clonotype with many counts. The CDR3 nucleotides are TGTGCCAGCAGCCTTATACAGGGACCTCCCTACGAGCAGTACTTC. Protein product: CASSLIQGPPYEQYF. This chain links TRBV7-2 with TRBJ2-7; D possibly corresponds to TRBD1 (6 bases). Deletions cut 5 bases from V and 2 bases from J, with 16 bases between. CDR1 and CDR2 (germline): SGHTA, FQGNSA. The CDR3 consists of 15 residues. The full variable domain, completed using reference TRBV7-2 and TRBJ2-7, is GAGVSQSPSNKVTEKGKDVELRCDPISGHTALYWYRQSLGQGLEFLIYFQGNSAPDKSGLPSDRFSAERTGGSVSTLTIQRTQQEDSAVYLCASSLIQGPPYEQYFGPGTRLTVT.

The chain links TRBV14 to TRBJ2-1; 8 bases align to TRBD2. Germline-derived CDR1 and CDR2 are SGHDN and FVKESK. The CDR3 consists of 15 residues. V lost 3 bases and J lost 6; bases outside the gene matches: 7. The CDR3 protein is CASSHGRAQTNEQFF. The CDR3 coding sequence is TGTGCCAGCAGCCACGGGAGGGCCCAGACCAATGAGCAGTTCTTC.

This clonotype has ten or more counts. CDR3 nucleotides: TGCGCCAGCAGCTTTCTAGCCTCCTACAATGAGCAGTTCTTC. This sequence encodes CASSFLASYNEQFF. The V and J genes are TRBV5-1 and TRBJ2-1, with a weak D call TRBD2 (5 bases). Trimming stripped 2 bases from V and 0 bases from J, with 6 bases between. This CDR3 has 14 residues. Per the germline V gene, CDR1 is SGHRS and CDR2 is YFSETQ.

The genes are TRBV20-1 and TRBJ1-4, with 8 positions matching TRBD1. The germline gives CDR1 DFQATT, CDR2 SNEGSKA (reference sequence). The CDR3 has 14 residues. J lost 8 bases, V lost 6 bases, and 11 bases had no gene match. CDR3 amino acids: CSARAGGGEEKLFF. The CDR3, as DNA: TGCAGTGCCAGGGCAGGGGGCGGTGAGGAAAAACTGTTTTTT.

The V gene is TRBV29-1, the J gene TRBJ1-1; TRBD1 is a possible D gene (5 bases). V was cut by 2 bases and J by 11 bases, with 15 bases left in between. The CDR3 has 12 amino acids. Germline V lookup: CDR1 SQVTM, CDR2 ANQGSEA. CDR3 loop: CSVEILTVTAFF. CDR3 coding DNA: TGCAGCGTTGAAATTTTGACAGTTACTGCTTTCTTT.

This clonotype was seen more than once but under ten times. The chain is built from TRBV29-1 and TRBJ2-4; weak D call: TRBD2 (6 bases). The CDR3 is made up of 15 amino acids. Per the germline V gene, CDR1 is SQVTM and CDR2 is ANQGSEA. The V end lost 0 bases, the J end lost 2 bases, and 11 bases lay between the germline ends. CDR3 bases: TGCAGCGTTGAAGATCTTGGGAGGACCAAAAACATTCAGTACTTC. It specifies CSVEDLGRTKNIQYF.

This clonotype was seen more than once but under ten times. CDR3 loop: CASSPRSPGQALNTGELFF. CDR3 sequence (DNA): TGTGCCAGCTCACCGAGATCCCCCGGACAGGCCTTGAACACCGGGGAGCTGTTTTTT. This chain links TRBV18 with TRBJ2-2; 7 bases fit TRBD1. The CDR3 length is 19 residues. Trimming at V came to 3 bases and at J to 1 base, leaving 14 bases not matched to a gene. Germline CDR1 reads KGHSH; CDR2 reads LQKENI.

The chain uses TRBV5-1 and TRBJ1-1; D is ambiguous. This CDR3 region has 16 residues. Germline CDR1 is SGHRS and CDR2 is YFSETQ. V gave up 0 bases and J gave up 1 base, with 13 bases separating them. The CDR3 nucleotides read TGCGCCAGCAGCTTGGCCCGAAGTGTGCCGAACACTGAAGCTTTCTTT. Protein sequence: CASSLARSVPNTEAFF.

V and J are TRBV30 and TRBJ2-5, with D uncertain. The V gene's germline CDR1 is GTSNPN and CDR2 SVGIG (reference sequence). Trimming left V 0 bases short and J 1 base short, with 9 bases between. The length of the CDR3 is 14 residues. In DNA form, the CDR3 reads TGTGCCTGGAGTGTATGGGCAGCCCAAGAGACCCAGTACTTC. Translating it yields CAWSVWAAQETQYF.

V is TRBV15 and J is TRBJ1-5, with TRBD1 as a possible D gene (6 bases). The V and J ends lost 3 bases and 5 bases respectively, with 8 bases between them. Per germline, CDR1 LNHNV and CDR2 YYDKDF (reference sequence). CDR3 length equals 13 residues. CDR3 coding DNA: TGTGCCACCAGCAGGGGGGCATATCAGCCCCAGCATTTT. Its protein product is CATSRGAYQPQHF.

This clonotype was detected only a few times. V gene TRBV6-1 combines with J gene TRBJ2-3; D might be TRBD1 or TRBD2, each matching 6 bases. The CDR3 is 17 amino acids. Germline CDR1 is MNHNS and CDR2 is SASEGT. V lost 9 bases and J 0 bases, leaving 22 bases between the germline ends. The CDR3 DNA follows: TGTGCCAGTCGTAAGCTGGGGGGCTTATTTAGCACAGATACGCAGTATTTT. Protein: CASRKLGGLFSTDTQYF.

The chain couples TRBV12-3 or TRBV12-4 to TRBJ2-7; 12 nucleotides line up with TRBD2. The CDR3 length is 16 residues. V was clipped by 5 bases and J by 3 bases; unmatched bases: 8. CDR3: CASSTGLAGFNYEQYF. CDR3 nucleotides: TGTGCCAGCAGTACGGGACTAGCGGGTTTTAACTACGAGCAGTACTTC.

CDR3 amino acids: CASSYVRGVTGELFF. DNA of the CDR3: TGTGCCAGCAGTTACGTTCGTGGGGTCACCGGGGAGCTGTTTTTT. The chain carries TRBV6-5 and TRBJ2-2; no clear D. The CDR3 length is 15 residues. Germline values: CDR1 MNHEY, CDR2 SVGAGI. Trimming pared 2 bases from V and 4 bases from J, leaving 11 bases between.

The CDR3, as DNA: TGTGCCAGCAGCTTAGTCCCGGGCGATGCTGGGGAGACCCAGTACTTC. It is translated as CASSLVPGDAGETQYF. The rearrangement uses TRBV7-6 and TRBJ2-5; D not certain. From germline, CDR1 is SGHVS and CDR2 FNYEAQ. The V gene lost 1 base and the J gene lost 5 bases, with 17 bases spanning the gap. This CDR3 spans 16 amino acids.

This clonotype has only a few counts. The V gene is TRBV2, the J gene TRBJ1-1; no definite D call. This CDR3 is 14 amino acids long. Trimming took 4 bases from V and 1 from J, leaving 10 bases between them. Germline CDR1 is SNHLY and CDR2 is FYNNEI. The DNA of the CDR3 is TGTGCCAGCAGTGTTAGGCTGGGGAACACTGAAGCTTTCTTT. Encoded protein: CASSVRLGNTEAFF. The full variable domain, completed using reference TRBV2 and TRBJ1-1, is EPEVTQTPSHQVTQMGQEVILRCVPISNHLYFYWYRQILGQKVEFLVSFYNNEISEKSEIFDDQFSVERPDGSNFTLKIRSTKLEDSAMYFCASSVRLGNTEAFFGQGTRLTVV.

This clonotype was recorded a few times. The rearrangement uses TRBV6-1 and TRBJ1-5, with 7 bases that match TRBD1. CDR3 size: 14 residues. In germline, CDR1 is MNHNS, CDR2 SASEGT. V gave up 7 bases and J gave up 5 bases; unmatched junction bases: 8. The CDR3 region has the DNA TGTGCCAGCACCCCGTCAGGGGGGGATCAGCCCCAGCATTTT. Its protein is CASTPSGGDQPQHF.

The chain combines TRBV27 with TRBJ2-7; 7 bases fit TRBD2. CDR3 length: 15 amino acids. J was trimmed by 2 bases and V by 5 bases; bases with no gene match: 9. The germline gives CDR1 MNHEY, CDR2 SMNVEV (reference sequence). CDR3 in DNA: TGTGCCAGCAGTCGCTACGGGACTACCACCTACGAGCAGTACTTC. This codes for CASSRYGTTTYEQYF.

The gene calls are TRBV7-8 and TRBJ2-1; 13 nucleotides agree with TRBD2. Germline V gives CDR1 SGHVS, CDR2 FQNEAQ. V lost 2 bases to trimming and J lost 8 bases; unmatched junction nucleotides: 9. The CDR3 runs 17 residues. Here the CDR3 reads CASSLRRLAGGRYEQFF. CDR3 nucleotides: TGTGCCAGCAGCTTAAGGAGACTAGCGGGGGGCAGGTATGAGCAGTTCTTC.

This clonotype has more than one count but fewer than ten. V gene TRBV5-1 combines with J gene TRBJ1-1, with D hard to call. The germline CDR1 and CDR2 sequences are SGHRS and YFSETQ. Trimming pared 2 bases from V and 1 base from J, leaving 12 bases between. CDR3 length: 15 amino acids. CDR3 nucleotides: TGCGCCAGCAGCTTACTGAAGGAGGGGAACACTGAAGCTTTCTTT. Translating gives CASSLLKEGNTEAFF.

This clonotype was counted between two and nine times. This chain joins TRBV11-2 and TRBJ2-5, with a possible D match to TRBD1 (5 bases). This CDR3 has 14 amino acids. V shed 0 bases and J shed 7 bases, with 12 bases lying between them. Germline lookup yields CDR1 SGHAT and CDR2 FQNNGV. Here the CDR3 reads CASSLEGLLGTQYF. CDR3 bases: TGTGCCAGCAGCTTAGAGGGGCTCTTGGGGACCCAGTACTTC.

V and J are TRBV12-3 or TRBV12-4 and TRBJ2-7, with unresolved D. The CDR3 is 13 amino acids. Trimming removed 6 bases at V and 4 bases at J, with 13 bases between. CDR3 nucleotides: TGTGCCAGCAGCCCTTGGACGGATTACGAGCAGTACTTC. The encoded protein is CASSPWTDYEQYF.

This clonotype occurred a few times. The rearrangement links TRBV4-3 to TRBJ2-5, with 11 bases identical to TRBD2. The V and J ends lost 0 bases and 2 bases, in that order; junction bases with no gene match: 14. Germline CDR1 and CDR2: LGHNA and YSLEER. CDR3 length: 20 residues. CDR3 sequence: CASSQDLGGLAGGGQETQYF. DNA of the CDR3: TGCGCCAGCAGCCAAGATCTAGGCGGGCTAGCGGGAGGAGGACAAGAGACCCAGTACTTC.